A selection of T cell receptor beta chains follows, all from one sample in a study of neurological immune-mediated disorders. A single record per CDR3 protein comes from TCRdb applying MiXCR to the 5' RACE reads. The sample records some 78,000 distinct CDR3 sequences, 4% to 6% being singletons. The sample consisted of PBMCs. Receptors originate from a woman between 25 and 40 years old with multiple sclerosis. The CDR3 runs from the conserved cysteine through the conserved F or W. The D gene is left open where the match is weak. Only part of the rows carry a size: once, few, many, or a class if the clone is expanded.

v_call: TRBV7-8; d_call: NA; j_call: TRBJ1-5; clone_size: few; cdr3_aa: CASSSEGTYYQPQHF; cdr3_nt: TGTGCCAGCAGCTCAGAGGGGACTTACTATCAGCCCCAGCATTTT
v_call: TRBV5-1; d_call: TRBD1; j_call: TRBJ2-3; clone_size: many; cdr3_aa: CASSLGGTGLTDTQYF; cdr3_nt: TGCGCCAGCAGCTTGGGAGGGACAGGCCTCACAGATACGCAGTATTTT
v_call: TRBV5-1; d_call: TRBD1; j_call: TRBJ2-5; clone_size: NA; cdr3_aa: CASSYDRAYQETQYF; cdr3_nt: TGCGCCAGCAGCTACGACAGGGCGTACCAAGAGACCCAGTACTTC
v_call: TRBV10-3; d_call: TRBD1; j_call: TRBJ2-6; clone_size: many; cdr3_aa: CAISAGTGILSGANVLTF; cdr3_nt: TGTGCCATCAGTGCCGGGACAGGGATTCTCTCTGGGGCCAACGTCCTGACTTTC
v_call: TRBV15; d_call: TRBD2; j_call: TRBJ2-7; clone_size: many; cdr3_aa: CATSRGRSTSGRTYEQYF; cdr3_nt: TGTGCCACCAGCAGAGGACGTTCGACTAGCGGGAGGACCTACGAGCAGTACTTC
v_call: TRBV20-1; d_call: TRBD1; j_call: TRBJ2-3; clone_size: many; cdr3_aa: CSARDRVGTDTQYF; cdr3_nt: TGCAGTGCTAGGGACAGGGTAGGGACAGATACGCAGTATTTT
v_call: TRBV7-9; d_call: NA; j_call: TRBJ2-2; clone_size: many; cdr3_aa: CASSFPGLGGTGELFF; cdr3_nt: TGTGCCAGCAGCTTTCCGGGACTCGGGGGTACCGGGGAGCTGTTTTTT
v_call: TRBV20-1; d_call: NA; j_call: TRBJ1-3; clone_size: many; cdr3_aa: CSALDGHSGNTIYF; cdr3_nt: TGCAGTGCCCTCGACGGCCACTCTGGAAACACCATATATTTT
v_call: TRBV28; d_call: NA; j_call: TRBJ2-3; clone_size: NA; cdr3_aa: CASSFPPRSGADTQYF; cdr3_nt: TGTGCCAGCAGTTTCCCACCCCGGTCGGGCGCAGATACGCAGTATTTT
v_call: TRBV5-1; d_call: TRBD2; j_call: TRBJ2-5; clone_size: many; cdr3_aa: CASSFGNGGNQETQYF; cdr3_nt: TGCGCCAGCAGCTTCGGAAACGGGGGGAACCAAGAGACCCAGTACTTC
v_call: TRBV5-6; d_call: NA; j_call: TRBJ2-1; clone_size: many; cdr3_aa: CASSLGGYYNEQFF; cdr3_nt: TGTGCCAGCAGCTTAGGGGGGTACTACAATGAGCAGTTCTTC
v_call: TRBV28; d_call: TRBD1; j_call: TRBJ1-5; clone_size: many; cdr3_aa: CASSVTGTGAFNQPQHF; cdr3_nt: TGTGCCAGCAGTGTAACCGGGACAGGGGCCTTCAATCAGCCCCAGCATTTT
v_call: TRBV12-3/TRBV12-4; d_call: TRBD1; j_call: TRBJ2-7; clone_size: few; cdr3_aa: CASRSTGGSYEQYF; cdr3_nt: TGTGCCAGCAGATCGACAGGGGGGTCCTACGAGCAGTACTTC
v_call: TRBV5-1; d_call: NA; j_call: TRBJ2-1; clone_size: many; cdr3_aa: CASSLAGGEQFF; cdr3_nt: TGCGCCAGCAGCTTGGCTGGCGGGGAGCAGTTCTTC
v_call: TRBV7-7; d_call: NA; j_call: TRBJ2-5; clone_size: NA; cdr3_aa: CASSFDYEETQYF; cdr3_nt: TGTGCCAGCAGCTTCGACTATGAAGAGACCCAGTACTTC
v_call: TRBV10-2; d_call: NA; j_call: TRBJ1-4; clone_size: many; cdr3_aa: CASSAVYRANEKLFF; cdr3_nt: TGCGCCAGCAGTGCGGTCTACAGGGCTAATGAAAAACTGTTTTTT
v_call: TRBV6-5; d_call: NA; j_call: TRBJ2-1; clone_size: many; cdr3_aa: CASSGGRGLSYNEQFF; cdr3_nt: TGTGCCAGCAGTGGAGGCAGGGGCCTCTCCTACAATGAGCAGTTCTTC
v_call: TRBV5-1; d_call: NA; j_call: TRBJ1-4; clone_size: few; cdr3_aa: CASSYITGTNEKLFF; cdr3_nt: TGCGCCAGCAGCTACATAACGGGGACTAATGAAAAACTGTTTTTT
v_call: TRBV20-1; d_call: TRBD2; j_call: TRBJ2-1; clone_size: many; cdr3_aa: CSANSGSGLWDEQFF; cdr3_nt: TGCAGTGCCAATAGCGGGAGTGGTCTCTGGGATGAGCAGTTCTTC
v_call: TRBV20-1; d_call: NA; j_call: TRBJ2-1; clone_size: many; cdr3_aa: CSARDLLGGAGLIEQFF; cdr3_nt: TGCAGTGCTAGAGATCTCTTAGGCGGAGCGGGCTTGATTGAGCAGTTCTTC
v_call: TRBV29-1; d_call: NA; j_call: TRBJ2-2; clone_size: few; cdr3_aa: CSVVWGAGELFF; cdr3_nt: TGCAGCGTTGTCTGGGGTGCCGGGGAGCTGTTTTTT
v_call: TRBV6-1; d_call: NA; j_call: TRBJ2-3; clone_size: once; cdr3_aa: CASSVGTYTDTQYF; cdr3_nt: TGTGCCAGCAGTGTGGGTACTTACACAGATACGCAGTATTTT
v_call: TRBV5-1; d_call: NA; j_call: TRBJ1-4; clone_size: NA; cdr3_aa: CASSLAGGRAEKLFF; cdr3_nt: TGCGCCAGCAGCTTGGCCGGGGGACGAGCCGAAAAACTGTTTTTT
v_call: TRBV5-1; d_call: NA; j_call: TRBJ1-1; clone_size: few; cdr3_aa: CASSLMTGGTEAFF; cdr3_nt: TGCGCCAGCAGCTTGATGACGGGTGGCACTGAAGCTTTCTTT
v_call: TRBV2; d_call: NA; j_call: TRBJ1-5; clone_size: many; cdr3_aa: CASSRTVNQPQHF; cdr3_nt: TGTGCCAGCAGTAGGACAGTCAATCAGCCCCAGCATTTT
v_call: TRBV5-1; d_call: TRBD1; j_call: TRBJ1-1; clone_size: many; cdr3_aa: CASSYRTGTNTEAFF; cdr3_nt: TGCGCCAGCAGCTACCGGACAGGGACGAACACTGAAGCTTTCTTT
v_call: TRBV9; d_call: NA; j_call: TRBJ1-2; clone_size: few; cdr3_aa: CASSGSGPPLEGYTF; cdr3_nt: TGTGCCAGCAGCGGGTCGGGCCCGCCCCTGGAGGGCTACACCTTC
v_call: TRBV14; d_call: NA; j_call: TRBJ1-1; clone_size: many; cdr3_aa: CASSQQMNTEAFF; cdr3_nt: TGTGCCAGCAGCCAGCAAATGAACACTGAAGCTTTCTTT